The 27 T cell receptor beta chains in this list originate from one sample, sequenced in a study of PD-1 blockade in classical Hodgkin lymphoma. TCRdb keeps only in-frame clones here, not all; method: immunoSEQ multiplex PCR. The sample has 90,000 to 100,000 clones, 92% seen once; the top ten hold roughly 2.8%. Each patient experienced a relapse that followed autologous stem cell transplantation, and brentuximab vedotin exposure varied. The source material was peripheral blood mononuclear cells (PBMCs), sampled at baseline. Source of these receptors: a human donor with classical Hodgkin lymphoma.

For the CDR3, the DNA is TGTGCCAGCAGCCCCGGGACTAGCGGGAGTTCCTACAATGAGCAGTTCTTC. It specifies CASSPGTSGSSYNEQFF. This rearrangement joins TRBV14 to TRBJ2-1; 14 nucleotides line up with TRBD2. The CDR3 consists of 17 residues. Per germline, CDR1 SGHDN and CDR2 FVKESK. V gave up 4 bases and J gave up 1 base; unmatched junction bases: 3.

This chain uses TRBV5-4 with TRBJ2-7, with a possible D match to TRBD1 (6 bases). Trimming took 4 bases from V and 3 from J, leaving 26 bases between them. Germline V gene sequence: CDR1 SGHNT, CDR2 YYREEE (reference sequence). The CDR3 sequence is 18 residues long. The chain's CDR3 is CASSPIGGTTGAFYEQYF. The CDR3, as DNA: TGTGCCAGCAGCCCCATAGGGGGAACGACAGGAGCCTTCTACGAGCAGTACTTC.

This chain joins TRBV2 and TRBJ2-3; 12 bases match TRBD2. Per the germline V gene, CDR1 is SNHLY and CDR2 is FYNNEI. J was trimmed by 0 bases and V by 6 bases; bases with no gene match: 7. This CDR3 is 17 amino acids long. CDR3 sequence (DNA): TGTGCCAGCAGGCTAGCGGGAGGGCCAGTTAGCACAGATACGCAGTATTTT. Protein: CASRLAGGPVSTDTQYF.

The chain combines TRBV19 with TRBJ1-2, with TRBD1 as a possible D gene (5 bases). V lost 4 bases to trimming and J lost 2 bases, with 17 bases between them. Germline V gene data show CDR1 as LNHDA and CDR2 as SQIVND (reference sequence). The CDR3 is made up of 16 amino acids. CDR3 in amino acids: CASSTLPAGLNYGYTF. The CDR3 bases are TGTGCCAGTAGTACCCTTCCGGCAGGGTTAAACTATGGCTACACCTTC. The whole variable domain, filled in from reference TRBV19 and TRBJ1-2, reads DGGITQSPKYLFRKEGQNVTLSCEQNLNHDAMYWYRQDPGQGLRLIYYSQIVNDFQKGDIAEGYSVSREKKESFPLTVTSAQKNPTAFYLCASSTLPAGLNYGYTFGSGTRLTVV.

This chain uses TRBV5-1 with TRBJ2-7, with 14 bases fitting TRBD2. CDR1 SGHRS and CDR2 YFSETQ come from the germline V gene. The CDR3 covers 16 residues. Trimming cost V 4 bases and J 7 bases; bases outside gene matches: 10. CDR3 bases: TGCGCCAGCAGCCTCAAGCCGGGACTAGCGGGAGCTGAGCAGTACTTC. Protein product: CASSLKPGLAGAEQYF.

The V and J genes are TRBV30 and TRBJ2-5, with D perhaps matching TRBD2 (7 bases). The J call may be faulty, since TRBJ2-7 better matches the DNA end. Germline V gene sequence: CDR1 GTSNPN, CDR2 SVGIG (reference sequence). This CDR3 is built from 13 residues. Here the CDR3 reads CAWSIGGLYEQYF. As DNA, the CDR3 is TGTGCCTGGAGTATCGGGGGGCTGTACGAGCAGTACTTC.

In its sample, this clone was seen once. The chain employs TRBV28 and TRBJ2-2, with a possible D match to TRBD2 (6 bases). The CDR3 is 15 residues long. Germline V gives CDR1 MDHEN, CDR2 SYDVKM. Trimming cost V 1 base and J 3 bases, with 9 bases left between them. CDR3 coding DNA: TGTGCCAGCAGTTTATTAAGGAGGGACACCGGGGAGCTGTTTTTT. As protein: CASSLLRRDTGELFF. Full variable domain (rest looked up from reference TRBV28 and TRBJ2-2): DVKVTQSSRYLVKRTGEKVFLECVQDMDHENMFWYRQDPGLGLRLIYFSYDVKMKEKGDIPEGYSVSREKKERFSLILESASTNQTSMYLCASSLLRRDTGELFFGEGSRLTVL.

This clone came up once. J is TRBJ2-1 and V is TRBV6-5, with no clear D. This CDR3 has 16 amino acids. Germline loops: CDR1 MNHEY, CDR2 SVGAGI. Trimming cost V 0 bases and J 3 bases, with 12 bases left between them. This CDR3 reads CASSYSMGLLYNEQFF. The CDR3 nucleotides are TGTGCCAGCAGTTACTCGATGGGGTTGCTCTACAATGAGCAGTTCTTC.

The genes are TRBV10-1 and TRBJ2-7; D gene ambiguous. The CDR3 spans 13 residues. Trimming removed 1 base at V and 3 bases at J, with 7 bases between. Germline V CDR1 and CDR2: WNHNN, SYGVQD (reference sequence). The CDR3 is CASSEYPGYEQYF. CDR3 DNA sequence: TGCGCCAGCAGTGAGTACCCAGGCTACGAGCAGTACTTC.

The CDR3 loop is CASSPTLEGTDTQYF. CDR3 coding DNA: TGTGCCAGCAGTCCTACTTTGGAAGGCACAGATACGCAGTATTTT. This rearrangement joins TRBV27 to TRBJ2-3; D is unclear. Per the germline V gene, CDR1 is MNHEY and CDR2 is SMNVEV (reference sequence). The CDR3 sequence is 15 residues long. V lost 5 bases to trimming and J lost 1 base, with 13 bases between them.

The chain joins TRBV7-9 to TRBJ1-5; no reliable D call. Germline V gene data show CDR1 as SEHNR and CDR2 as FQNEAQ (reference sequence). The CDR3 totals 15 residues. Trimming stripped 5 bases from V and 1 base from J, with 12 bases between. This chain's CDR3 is CASSPDGVSNQPQHF. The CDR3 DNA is TGTGCCAGCAGCCCAGACGGCGTAAGCAATCAGCCCCAGCATTTT.

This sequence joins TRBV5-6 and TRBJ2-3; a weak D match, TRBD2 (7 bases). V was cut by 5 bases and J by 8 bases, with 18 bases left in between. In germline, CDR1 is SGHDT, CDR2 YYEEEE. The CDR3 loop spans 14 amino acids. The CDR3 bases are TGTGCCAGCAGTGATAAAAGGGGAGGGGGTACGCAGTATTTT. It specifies CASSDKRGGGTQYF.

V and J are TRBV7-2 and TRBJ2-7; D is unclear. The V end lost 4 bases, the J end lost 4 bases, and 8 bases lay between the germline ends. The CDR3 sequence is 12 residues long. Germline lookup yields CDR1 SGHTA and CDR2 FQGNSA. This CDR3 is CASSSTVYEQYF. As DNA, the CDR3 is TGTGCCAGCAGCTCGACGGTTTACGAGCAGTACTTC.

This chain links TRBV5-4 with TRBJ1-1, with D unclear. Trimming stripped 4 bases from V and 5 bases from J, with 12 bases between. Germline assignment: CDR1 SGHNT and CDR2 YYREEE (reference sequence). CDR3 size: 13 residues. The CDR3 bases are TGTGCCAGCAGCGTAGAGGTGAGAACTGAAGCTTTCTTT. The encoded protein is CASSVEVRTEAFF.

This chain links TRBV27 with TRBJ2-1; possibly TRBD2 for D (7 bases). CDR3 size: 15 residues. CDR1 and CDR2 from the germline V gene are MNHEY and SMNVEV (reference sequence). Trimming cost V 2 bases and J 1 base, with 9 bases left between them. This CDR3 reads CASSLGGASYNEQFF. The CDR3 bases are TGTGCCAGCAGTTTAGGGGGGGCATCCTACAATGAGCAGTTCTTC.

For the CDR3, the DNA is TGTGCCTGGAGCAAACAGGGGTTGGGGGAGCTGTTTTTT. This encodes CAWSKQGLGELFF. The chain couples TRBV30 to TRBJ2-2, with 7 bases that match TRBD1. V lost 3 bases and J lost 8; bases outside the gene matches: 6. The germline V gene has CDR1 GTSNPN and CDR2 SVGIG (reference sequence). The CDR3 is 13 amino acids.

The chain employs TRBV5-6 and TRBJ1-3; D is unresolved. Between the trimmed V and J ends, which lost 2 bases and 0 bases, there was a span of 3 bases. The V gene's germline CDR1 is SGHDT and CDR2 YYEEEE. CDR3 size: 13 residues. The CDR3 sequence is CASSFVSGNTIYF. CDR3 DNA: TGTGCCAGCAGCTTCGTCTCTGGAAACACCATATATTTT.

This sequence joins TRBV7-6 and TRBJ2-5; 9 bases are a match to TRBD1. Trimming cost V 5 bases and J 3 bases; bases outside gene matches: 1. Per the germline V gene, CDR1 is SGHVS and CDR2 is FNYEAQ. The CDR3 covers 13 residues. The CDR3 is CASSRDREETQYF. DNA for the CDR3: TGTGCCAGCAGCCGGGACAGGGAAGAGACCCAGTACTTC.

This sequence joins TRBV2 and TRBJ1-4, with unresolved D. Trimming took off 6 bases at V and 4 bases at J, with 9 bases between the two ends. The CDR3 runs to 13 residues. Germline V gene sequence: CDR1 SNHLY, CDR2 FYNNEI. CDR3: CASRRESNEKLFF. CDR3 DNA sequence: TGTGCCAGCAGGAGGGAGAGTAATGAAAAACTGTTTTTT.

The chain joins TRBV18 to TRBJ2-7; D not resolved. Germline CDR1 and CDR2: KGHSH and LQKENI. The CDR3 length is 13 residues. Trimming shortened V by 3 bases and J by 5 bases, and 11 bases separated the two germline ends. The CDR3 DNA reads TGTGCCAGCTCACCGAGGCGGACGGACGAGCAGTACTTC. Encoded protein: CASSPRRTDEQYF.

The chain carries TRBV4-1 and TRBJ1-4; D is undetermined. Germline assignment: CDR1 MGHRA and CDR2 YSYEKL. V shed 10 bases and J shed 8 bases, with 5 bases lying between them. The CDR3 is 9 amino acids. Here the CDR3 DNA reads TGCGCCACTGGCGAAAAACTGTTTTTT. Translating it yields CATGEKLFF.

The CDR3 loop reads CASSPGTGTQETQYF. In nucleotides, the CDR3 is TGTGCCAGCAGTCCCGGGACAGGAACTCAAGAGACCCAGTACTTC. This chain links TRBV2 with TRBJ2-5, with TRBD1 identical over 8 bases. Germline values: CDR1 SNHLY, CDR2 FYNNEI. The V and J ends lost 5 bases and 2 bases, in that order; junction bases with no gene match: 7. The CDR3 spans 15 residues.

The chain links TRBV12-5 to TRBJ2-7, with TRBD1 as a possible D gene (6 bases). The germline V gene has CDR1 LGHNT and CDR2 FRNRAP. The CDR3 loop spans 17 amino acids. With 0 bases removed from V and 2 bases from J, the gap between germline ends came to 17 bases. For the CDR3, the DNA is TGTGCTAGTGGTTTGGTAGACGGGGCAGGGGCTGCCTACGAGCAGTACTTC. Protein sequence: CASGLVDGAGAAYEQYF.

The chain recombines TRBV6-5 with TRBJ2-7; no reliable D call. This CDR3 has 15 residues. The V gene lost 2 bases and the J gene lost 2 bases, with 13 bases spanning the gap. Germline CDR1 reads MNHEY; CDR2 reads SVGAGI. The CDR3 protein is CASSYRQDGPYEQYF. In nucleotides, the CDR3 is TGTGCCAGCAGTTACCGCCAGGACGGCCCCTACGAGCAGTACTTC.

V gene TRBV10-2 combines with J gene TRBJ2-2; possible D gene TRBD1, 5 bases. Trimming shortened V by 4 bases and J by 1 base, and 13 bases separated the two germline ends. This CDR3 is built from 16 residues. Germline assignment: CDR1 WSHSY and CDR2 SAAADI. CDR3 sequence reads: CASSGRWGGNTGELFF. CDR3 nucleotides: TGCGCCAGCAGTGGCCGGTGGGGCGGGAACACCGGGGAGCTGTTTTTT.

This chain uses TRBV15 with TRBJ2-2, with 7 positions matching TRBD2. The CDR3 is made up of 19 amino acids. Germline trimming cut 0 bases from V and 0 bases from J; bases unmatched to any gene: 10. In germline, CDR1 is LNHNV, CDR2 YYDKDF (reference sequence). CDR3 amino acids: CATSRDLVAGVANTGELFF. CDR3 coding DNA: TGTGCCACCAGCAGAGATTTGGTGGCGGGAGTGGCGAACACCGGGGAGCTGTTTTTT.

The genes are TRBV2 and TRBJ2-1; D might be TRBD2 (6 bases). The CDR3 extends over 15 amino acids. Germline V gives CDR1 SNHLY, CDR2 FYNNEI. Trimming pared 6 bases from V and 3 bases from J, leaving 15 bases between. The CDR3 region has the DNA TGTGCCAGCAGAGCCCCGGGACTTATCTACAATGAGCAGTTCTTC. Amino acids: CASRAPGLIYNEQFF.